This T cell receptor beta chain was obtained from a study of regulatory T cells in long-lasting Graves disease (dated by TCRdb to about 2021). Context from the whole study: To count as having persistent Graves' disease, a patient had to have received antithyroid drug treatment for over 5 years with TSH receptor autoantibodies remaining persistently positive. Persistent Graves' disease patients were compared with newly diagnosed Graves' disease patients by peripheral blood TCR sequencing and RNA sequencing. The study was registered as a clinical trial and conducted in China. A total of approximately 35 samples underwent TCR sequencing: about 13 from persistent and some 20 from newly diagnosed Graves' disease patients. On average, persistent Graves' disease patients in the clinical cohort had been on antithyroid drugs for about 9.7 years.

Overall study outcomes, separate from this receptor: Lower TCR Shannon entropy and fewer highly expanded clones were observed in persistent Graves' disease patients than in newly diagnosed patients, which suggested clonal expansion. Peripheral blood alone was examined, since thyroid tissue, which constituted the primary lesion, could not be accessed. As a limitation, the authors acknowledged that the small sample size may reduce accuracy. A larger number of public clonotypes was shared among persistent patients (over 2,500) than among newly diagnosed patients (around 880). Sequencing and analysis were restricted to the TCR beta chain. Persistent disease showed preferential use of TRBV28, TRBJ1-2 and TRBJ2-5, whereas newly diagnosed disease favored TRBV20-1 and TRBJ2-1.

Spanning cysteine to phenylalanine, the CDR3 consists of 16 amino acids. CDR3 DNA only is kept here, 48 bases in frame from base 1. CDR1 and CDR2 (MDHEN, SYDVKM) derive from the germline V gene. V loses 7 bases at its end and J loses 5 bases; junction bases beyond the gene matches: 14. Details on this clonotype: The target of this receptor is not known. No base-level quality is on record; no much larger clone is a single base apart.

Libraries were constructed by multiplex PCR. TCRdb names Illumina HiSeq 4000 as the instrument used. TCR beta libraries were built with iRepertoire HTBI primers and Arm-PCR amplification of CDR3 regions. Gel purification was performed on PCR products prior to sequencing. The paper's data handling went like this. A total of some 60 TRBV and 14 TRBJ segments were identified across samples and were used for gene usage analysis of CDR3 amino acid clonotypes. Filtered high-quality paired reads were merged into contigs using COPE and FqMerger. BLAST was used to align contigs to IMGT TRBV, TRBD and TRBJ reference genes, with CDR3 defined following IMGT. Any clonotype with a frequency above 0.1% was classified as a highly expanded clone. Shannon entropy was used to measure repertoire diversity, and the Gini coefficient was used to measure V-J evenness. Public clonotypes were defined as clonotypes shared by more than one individual. TCRdb reworked the public reads: Q25 trimming with fastp, MiXCR clone assembly, productive beta chains retained. Rows with a matching CDR3 protein are joined into one entry that keeps the most common DNA and genes. TCRdb, not the authors, supplied the V and J calls. Present in this sample are about 450,000 distinct CDR3 sequences, around a quarter of which were seen just once. The ten top clones hold about 26% of the sample.

The time point label of this sample denotes: persistent/refractory GD, antithyroid drugs over 5 years with positive TRAb. RNA was extracted from PBMCs in TRIzol for both TCR sequencing and RNA sequencing. Graves' disease was diagnosed according to American Thyroid Association guidelines. The patients came from an endocrinology department in Xi'an, China. Each patient gave roughly 8.4 milliliters of peripheral blood, collected in an EDTA anticoagulant tube. PBMCs were isolated by Ficoll Paque Plus density gradient separation without further T cell sorting. An Agilent 2100 Bioanalyzer and agarose gel were used to check RNA quality, while a NanoDrop 2000 measured RNA concentration.

The receptor's source is a female donor with Graves disease. The chain employs TRBV28 and TRBJ2-5, with 9 bases in between that match TRBD2. Sequences were derived from peripheral blood mononuclear cells (PBMCs), sampled when the disease was refractory, from a patient treated with antithyroid drugs. CDR3 sequence: CASTPLLIAGAETQYF. The DNA sequence is given as TGTGCCAGCACCCCCCTCCTAATAGCGGGAGCGGAGACCCAGTACTTC.